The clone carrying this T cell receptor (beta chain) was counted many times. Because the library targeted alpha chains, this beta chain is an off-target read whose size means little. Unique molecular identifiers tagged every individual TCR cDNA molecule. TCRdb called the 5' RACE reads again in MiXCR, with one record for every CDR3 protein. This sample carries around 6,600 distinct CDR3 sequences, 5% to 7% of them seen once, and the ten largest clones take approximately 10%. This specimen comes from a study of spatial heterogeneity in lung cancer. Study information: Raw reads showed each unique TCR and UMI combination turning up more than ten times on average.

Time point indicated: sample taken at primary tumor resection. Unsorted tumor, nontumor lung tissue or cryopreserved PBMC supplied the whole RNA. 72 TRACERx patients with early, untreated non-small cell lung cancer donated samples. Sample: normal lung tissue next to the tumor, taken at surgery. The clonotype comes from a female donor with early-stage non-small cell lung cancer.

CDR3 sequence (DNA): TGTGCCAGCAGTCCTCTGGGCGGCTCCTACAATGAGCAGTTCTTC. It translates to CASSPLGGSYNEQFF. The chain joins TRBV12-3 or TRBV12-4 to TRBJ2-1; D gene ambiguous. The CDR3 is made up of 15 amino acids. The germline V and J ends were trimmed by 5 bases and 0 bases, with 11 bases remaining between them.